These 14 T cell receptor beta chains share one sample of origin, sequenced in a study of blood T cell repertoires in COVID-19. Sequencing was performed with immunoSEQ multiplex PCR; in TCRdb, only in-frame clones are kept and a portion is missing. This sample has 100,000 to 150,000 clones, with approximately 85% found just once. The specimen sequenced was peripheral blood. The receptors here all came from a woman of 80 years or more with COVID-19, enrolled during active disease.

The chain employs TRBV28 and TRBJ1-1; D gene uncertain. Germline V gives CDR1 MDHEN, CDR2 SYDVKM. V gave up 5 bases and J gave up 4 bases, with 17 bases separating them. This CDR3 region has 15 residues. The chain's CDR3 is CASSPDPLGRTEAFF. CDR3 nucleotides: TGTGCCAGCAGTCCCGACCCGCTTGGGCGCACTGAAGCTTTCTTT. Combining the CDR3 with reference TRBV28 and TRBJ1-1 gives the whole variable domain DVKVTQSSRYLVKRTGEKVFLECVQDMDHENMFWYRQDPGLGLRLIYFSYDVKMKEKGDIPEGYSVSREKKERFSLILESASTNQTSMYLCASSPDPLGRTEAFFGQGTRLTVV.

The rearrangement links TRBV9 to TRBJ2-6; D gene ambiguous. V shed 2 bases and J shed 0 bases, with 12 bases lying between them. This CDR3 comprises 17 residues. Germline V gives CDR1 SGDLS, CDR2 YYNGEE. The CDR3: CASSVFDMASGANVLTF. The CDR3 nucleotides are TGTGCCAGCAGCGTTTTTGACATGGCCTCTGGGGCCAACGTCCTGACTTTC.

The genes are TRBV27 and TRBJ2-1, with D perhaps matching TRBD2 (6 bases). The CDR3 sequence is 15 residues long. Trimming shortened V by 3 bases and J by 4 bases, and 13 bases separated the two germline ends. The germline V gene has CDR1 MNHEY and CDR2 SMNVEV (reference sequence). This CDR3 is CASSFLTRNYNEQFF. CDR3 bases: TGTGCCAGCAGTTTTCTGACTAGAAATTACAATGAGCAGTTCTTC.

The chain links TRBV7-2 to TRBJ2-5; 8 bases align to TRBD2. The junction had 10 bases not matched to a gene; V was cut back by 5 bases and J by 2 bases. The CDR3 sequence is 16 residues long. Germline assignment: CDR1 SGHTA and CDR2 FQGNSA. The CDR3 sequence: CASSQYGTSGQETQYF. The CDR3 bases are TGTGCCAGCAGCCAGTACGGGACTAGTGGTCAAGAGACCCAGTACTTC.

This chain connects TRBV9 to TRBJ2-2; D is unclear. Germline CDR1 SGDLS, CDR2 YYNGEE. V dropped 0 bases and J dropped 5 bases, with 5 bases sitting between them. The CDR3 consists of 13 residues. CDR3 DNA sequence: TGTGCCAGCAGCGTAGTTCAGACCGGGGAGCTGTTTTTT. It is translated as CASSVVQTGELFF.

As DNA, the CDR3 is TGTGCCAGCAGTATCGGACTAGCGGGATCCCCTCCGGGGGCAGATACGCAGTATTTT. It is translated as CASSIGLAGSPPGADTQYF. The V and J genes are TRBV27 and TRBJ2-3; 12 bases match TRBD2. The CDR3 covers 19 residues. The junction had 16 bases not matched to a gene; V was cut back by 5 bases and J by 4 bases. The germline V gene encodes CDR1 MNHEY and CDR2 SMNVEV (reference sequence).

The chain has TRBV3-1 (or the pseudogene TRBV3-2) and TRBJ2-7; possibly TRBD2 for D (6 bases). Trimming pared 1 base from V and 9 bases from J, leaving 10 bases between. The CDR3 runs 12 residues. Germline CDR1 is LGHDT and CDR2 is YNNKEL (reference sequence). CDR3 bases: TGTGCCAGCAGCCAAGGAGGAGCGGGGCAGTACTTC. Amino acids: CASSQGGAGQYF.

This clone was counted a few times. J is TRBJ1-6 and V is TRBV3-1 (or the pseudogene TRBV3-2), with TRBD1 matching over 7 bases. The CDR3 totals 15 residues. V was pared by 6 bases and J by 8 bases, with 10 bases of the junction left unmatched. Germline CDR1 LGHDT, CDR2 YNNKEL (reference sequence). CDR3 protein: CASSPSGTAHSPLHF. CDR3 in DNA: TGTGCCAGCAGTCCTTCCGGGACAGCCCATTCACCCCTCCACTTT.

V and J are TRBV24-1 and TRBJ2-2; perhaps TRBD1 as D (8 bases). The CDR3 length is 16 residues. Germline V gene lookup returns CDR1 KGHDR and CDR2 SFDVKD. V gave up 7 bases and J gave up 1 base, with 15 bases separating them. CDR3 residues: CATSREGTGNTGELFF. CDR3 DNA: TGTGCCACCAGCAGGGAGGGGACAGGGAACACCGGGGAGCTGTTTTTT.

This rearrangement joins TRBV6-2 or TRBV6-3 to TRBJ1-5; D unresolved. This CDR3 contains 14 residues. The V gene lost 6 bases and the J gene lost 2 bases, with 11 bases spanning the gap. Germline CDR1 MNHEY, CDR2 SVGEGT. The CDR3 DNA is TGTGCCAGCAGCTCATCCGTAGGCAATCAGCCCCAGCATTTT. Protein product: CASSSSVGNQPQHF.

The rearrangement links TRBV5-6 to TRBJ2-7, with 11 bases fitting TRBD2. V lost 3 bases to trimming and J lost 7 bases; unmatched junction nucleotides: 12. This CDR3 spans 16 amino acids. Germline V gene data show CDR1 as SGHDT and CDR2 as YYEEEE. The CDR3 protein is CASSSLSGRAGGEQYF. The CDR3 DNA is TGTGCCAGCAGCTCCCTTAGCGGGAGGGCCGGGGGAGAGCAGTACTTC.

This sequence joins TRBV28 and TRBJ1-1, with 7 positions matching TRBD1. CDR1 and CDR2 (germline): MDHEN, SYDVKM. V lost 6 bases to trimming and J lost 7 bases; unmatched junction nucleotides: 8. There are 13 residues in the CDR3. The CDR3 region has the DNA TGTGCCAGCAGGGAAGACAGGGTTGGTGAAGCTTTCTTT. Its protein product is CASREDRVGEAFF. Combining the CDR3 with reference TRBV28 and TRBJ1-1 gives the whole variable domain DVKVTQSSRYLVKRTGEKVFLECVQDMDHENMFWYRQDPGLGLRLIYFSYDVKMKEKGDIPEGYSVSREKKERFSLILESASTNQTSMYLCASREDRVGEAFFGQGTRLTVV.

V usage is TRBV4-3 and J usage is TRBJ1-1; TRBD1 is a possible D gene (5 bases). This CDR3 spans 15 amino acids. V lost 0 bases and J lost 8, with 16 bases in between. Germline assignment: CDR1 LGHNA and CDR2 YSLEER. CDR3 loop: CASSQDGRGLREAFF. CDR3 DNA: TGCGCCAGCAGCCAAGATGGTAGGGGCTTACGGGAAGCTTTCTTT.

This chain connects TRBV5-8 to TRBJ2-2, with D possibly being TRBD2 (5 bases). With 0 bases removed from V and 6 bases from J, the gap between germline ends came to 9 bases. Germline CDR1 reads SGHTS; CDR2 reads YDEGEE. The CDR3 has 14 amino acids. Written as DNA, the CDR3 is TGTGCCAGCAGCTTGGCCGCCGGGGCCGGGGAGCTGTTTTTT. This gives the protein CASSLAAGAGELFF. Drawing the rest from reference TRBV5-8 and TRBJ2-2, the complete variable domain is EAGVTQSPTHLIKTRGQQATLRCSPISGHTSVYWYQQALGLGLQFLLWYDEGEERNRGNFPPRFSGRQFPNYSSELNVNALELEDSALYLCASSLAAGAGELFFGEGSRLTVL.